This T cell receptor beta chain was recorded in a study of blood T cell repertoires in COVID-19. Across the whole study: Acute and convalescent COVID-19 specimens originated in the United States, Italy and Spain. T cells, B-cell-depleted T cells, or PBMCs provided the cDNA or gDNA that served as material.

In the original analysis: Amplifying reference gene primers gave estimates of nucleated cell counts. The assay was immunoSEQ multiplex PCR, and TCRdb's table has in-frame clones only and misses some. V, J and clone size were drawn from that table, and D and trimming were deduced from the DNA. The repertoire has 100,000 to 120,000 clones, approximately 83% of them found once; the top ten carry roughly 4.2%. V gave up 7 bases and J gave up 2 bases, with 12 bases separating them. CDR1 and CDR2 from the germline V gene are MNHEY and SVGAGI. The CDR3 runs to 15 residues. The receptor comes from a man aged 50 or older with acute or convalescent COVID-19. V is TRBV6-5 and J is TRBJ1-6, with a possible D match to TRBD1 (5 bases). Sequenced material: peripheral blood. The CDR3, as DNA: TGTGCCAGCAAAGCGGGGGAGACCTATAATTCACCCCTCCACTTT. Its protein is CASKAGETYNSPLHF.